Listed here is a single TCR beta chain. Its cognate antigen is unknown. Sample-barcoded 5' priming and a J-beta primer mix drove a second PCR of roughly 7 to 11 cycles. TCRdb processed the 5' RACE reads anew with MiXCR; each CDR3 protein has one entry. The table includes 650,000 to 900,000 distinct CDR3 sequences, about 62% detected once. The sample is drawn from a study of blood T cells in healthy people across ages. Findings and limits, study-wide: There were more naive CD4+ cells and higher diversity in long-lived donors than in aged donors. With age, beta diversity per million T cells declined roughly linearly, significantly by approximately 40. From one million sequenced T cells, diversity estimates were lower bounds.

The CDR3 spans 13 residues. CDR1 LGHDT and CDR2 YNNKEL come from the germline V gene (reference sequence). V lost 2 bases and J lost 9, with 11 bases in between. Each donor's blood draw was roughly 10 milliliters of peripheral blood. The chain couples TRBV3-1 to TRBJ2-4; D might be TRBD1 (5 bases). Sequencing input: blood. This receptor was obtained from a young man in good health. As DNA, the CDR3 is TGTGCCAGCAGCCAACAGGGTGAGGCCATTCAGTACTTC. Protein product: CASSQQGEAIQYF.